This TCR beta chain came from a study of T cells expressing NK-cell markers. Study-level points and caveats: Dominance of the CD3+CD56-NKG2C+ fraction by these clonotypes also held in a few donors. Five or six of the donors carried dominant NKG2C+ clonotypes that took up roughly 1.0-7.0% of their CD8+ T cells.

As concerns this clonotype: Its antigen is as yet unknown.

This CDR3 contains 14 residues. Germline V gives CDR1 MNHNS, CDR2 SASEGT. Reanalyzing the 5' RACE reads, TCRdb keeps one entry per CDR3 protein, without DNA. The specimen's table records about 380,000 distinct CDR3 sequences. The sequence was collected from a man aged 18-70 years in good health. The chain combines TRBV6-1 with TRBJ1-2; TCRdb's D gene call, TRBD1, goes unchecked for lack of DNA. The sequenced sample consisted of blood T cells: a sorted CD56 or NKG2C T cell subset, CD4+ or CD8+ T cells, or bulk PBMC T cells (not recorded which). This CDR3 reads CASRGTGAVWGYTF.